The 28 T cell receptor beta chains given below trace back to one sample, sequenced in a study of blood T cell repertoires in COVID-19. TCRdb keeps only in-frame clones here, not all; method: immunoSEQ multiplex PCR. The table has around 240,000 clones, approximately 85% seen once; the top ten hold more than 2%. Sequences were obtained from PBMCs or T cells enriched from blood (not recorded which). These receptors were taken from a woman aged 50 to 65 who had recovered from COVID-19.

The chain links TRBV7-2 to TRBJ2-5; weak D call: TRBD2 (6 bases). Germline V gene data show CDR1 as SGHTA and CDR2 as FQGNSA. The CDR3 extends over 19 amino acids. The V end was cut by 4 bases, the J end by 9 bases, with 33 bases between. CDR3 residues: CASSSEHRATTRRGWAQYF. The CDR3 DNA is TGTGCCAGCAGCTCCGAACACCGGGCAACAACCCGCCGGGGGTGGGCCCAGTACTTC.

The chain employs TRBV4-1 and TRBJ1-1; D perhaps matches TRBD1 (5 bases). The V gene lost 0 bases and the J gene lost 3 bases, with 11 bases spanning the gap. The CDR3 spans 15 residues. From germline, CDR1 is MGHRA and CDR2 YSYEKL. CDR3 in amino acids: CASSQDRGEDTEAFF. DNA for the CDR3: TGCGCCAGCAGCCAAGATAGGGGCGAAGACACTGAAGCTTTCTTT.

In this sample, this clone turned up a few times. This chain uses TRBV2 with TRBJ1-1; a possible D gene is TRBD1 (6 bases). There are 15 residues in the CDR3. The V end was cut by 6 bases, the J end by 3 bases, with 17 bases between. Per the germline V gene, CDR1 is SNHLY and CDR2 is FYNNEI. The CDR3 here is CASSSGQSVYTEAFF. In DNA form, the CDR3 reads TGTGCCAGCAGCTCTGGACAGTCAGTCTACACTGAAGCTTTCTTT.

This clone was observed a few times. This chain uses TRBV2 with TRBJ1-2, with TRBD1 as a possible D gene (6 bases). Germline V lookup: CDR1 SNHLY, CDR2 FYNNEI. V was pared by 8 bases and J by 2 bases, with 18 bases between. The CDR3 runs to 15 residues. CDR3 residues: CASSPLRDTNYGYTF. The CDR3 DNA sequence: TGTGCCAGCTCTCCTCTCCGGGACACCAACTATGGCTACACCTTC.

The rearrangement uses TRBV6-5 and TRBJ2-2; 12 bases agree with TRBD2. Germline trimming cut 6 bases from V and 7 bases from J; bases unmatched to any gene: 6. In germline, CDR1 is MNHEY, CDR2 SVGAGI. This CDR3 region has 15 residues. The CDR3 DNA reads as TGTGCCAGCAGCCACCTAGCGGGAGGGGGCGGGGAGCTGTTTTTT. It specifies CASSHLAGGGGELFF.

The rearrangement joins TRBV18 to TRBJ2-3; possible D gene TRBD2, 5 bases. The CDR3 length is 16 residues. Germline CDR1 reads KGHSH; CDR2 reads LQKENI. Trimming removed 1 base from V and 5 bases from J, with 16 bases in between. The CDR3 spells CASSPQLSREQDTQYF. DNA for the CDR3: TGTGCCAGCTCACCACAATTGTCGAGGGAGCAAGATACGCAGTATTTT.

V is TRBV4-1 and J is TRBJ1-5; TRBD1 aligns across 7 bases. This CDR3 spans 15 amino acids. J was trimmed by 7 bases and V by 5 bases; bases with no gene match: 11. Germline CDR1 and CDR2: MGHRA and YSYEKL. The CDR3 is CASSNGQAGLQPQHF. In DNA, the CDR3 is TGCGCCAGCAGCAACGGACAGGCCGGGTTACAGCCCCAGCATTTT.

The rearrangement joins TRBV6-5 to TRBJ1-1; 8 bases agree with TRBD1. The CDR3 has 15 amino acids. Unmatched junction bases numbered 8, after V lost 1 base and J lost 7 bases. Germline loops: CDR1 MNHEY, CDR2 SVGAGI. CDR3 nucleotides: TGTGCCAGCAGTTACTACGGGGGACAGGTGATTGAAGCTTTCTTT. Its translation is CASSYYGGQVIEAFF.

The chain combines TRBV20-1 with TRBJ1-5, with D perhaps TRBD1 (5 bases). The CDR3 extends over 15 amino acids. Germline values: CDR1 DFQATT, CDR2 SNEGSKA (reference sequence). V was shortened by 3 bases and J by 4 bases, with 16 bases between the two germline ends. The CDR3 is CSASARNAGNQPQHF. As DNA, the CDR3 is TGCAGTGCTAGTGCACGCAACGCAGGGAATCAGCCCCAGCATTTT.

J is TRBJ2-7 and V is TRBV19; 7 bases are shared with TRBD2. CDR1 is LNHDA and CDR2 is SQIVND in the germline V gene (reference sequence). The CDR3 has 14 residues. The trim removed 3 bases at V and 4 bases at J, leaving 6 bases unmatched. This chain's CDR3 is CASSMVGGEYEQYF. The CDR3 bases are TGTGCCAGTAGTATGGTGGGAGGGGAATACGAGCAGTACTTC.

This chain connects TRBV7-2 to TRBJ2-2; D may be TRBD1 (6 bases). The germline CDR1 and CDR2 sequences are SGHTA and FQGNSA. CDR3 length: 16 residues. V shed 6 bases and J shed 0 bases, with 14 bases lying between them. CDR3 protein: CASRGWGQSNTGELFF. The CDR3 bases are TGTGCCAGCAGAGGATGGGGGCAGTCGAACACCGGGGAGCTGTTTTTT.

The chain joins TRBV9 to TRBJ2-3; weak D call: TRBD2 (5 bases). Trimming took 1 base from V and 4 from J, leaving 13 bases between them. The CDR3 loop spans 15 amino acids. Per germline, CDR1 SGDLS and CDR2 YYNGEE. CDR3 sequence (DNA): TGTGCCAGCAGCGTATCGGGGTCAAGAGCAGATACGCAGTATTTT. It translates to CASSVSGSRADTQYF.

This chain links TRBV19 with TRBJ2-2; 7 positions agree with TRBD2. J gave up 1 base and V 8 bases, and 4 bases lay outside the gene matches. CDR1 LNHDA and CDR2 SQIVND come from the germline V gene (reference sequence). CDR3 length: 14 amino acids. This CDR3 reads CASYSGENTGELFF. DNA for the CDR3: TGTGCCAGTTACAGCGGGGAGAACACCGGGGAGCTGTTTTTT.

This clone was found once. The chain is built from TRBV29-1 and TRBJ1-2; TRBD1 matches at 7 bases. The junction had 4 bases not matched to a gene; V was cut back by 4 bases and J by 8 bases. Per germline, CDR1 SQVTM and CDR2 ANQGSEA. The CDR3 is 11 residues long. For the CDR3, the DNA is TGCAGCGTTGGACAGGGAGGCGGCTACACCTTC. Encoded protein: CSVGQGGGYTF.

The chain employs TRBV12-3 or TRBV12-4 and TRBJ1-1; D not resolved. CDR3 size: 12 residues. Trimming stripped 7 bases from V and 7 bases from J, with 13 bases between. In nucleotides, the CDR3 is TGTGCCAGCACGCTGGTGGCGGGTGAAGCTTTCTTT. It specifies CASTLVAGEAFF.

The chain employs TRBV30 and TRBJ2-1; D is perhaps TRBD2 (5 bases). CDR1 and CDR2 (germline): GTSNPN, SVGIG (reference sequence). The germline V and J ends were trimmed by 2 bases and 7 bases, with 24 bases remaining between them. This CDR3 comprises 17 residues. CDR3 DNA: TGTGCCTGGAGTCGTAAAGGAGCGGCCATTACTGTAAATGAGCAGTTCTTC. Translated, it gives CAWSRKGAAITVNEQFF.

The rearrangement joins TRBV24-1 to TRBJ2-6, with TRBD1 as a possible D gene (5 bases). CDR3 size: 15 residues. In germline, CDR1 is KGHDR, CDR2 SFDVKD. The germline V and J ends were trimmed by 4 bases and 2 bases, with 8 bases remaining between them. The CDR3, as DNA: TGTGCCACCAGTGACGCCAGGGCTGGGGCCAACGTCCTGACTTTC. Its translation: CATSDARAGANVLTF.

V usage is TRBV4-3 and J usage is TRBJ2-5; a possible D gene is TRBD1 (6 bases). CDR1 and CDR2 (germline): LGHNA, YSLEER. The CDR3 loop spans 15 amino acids. V lost 0 bases, J lost 7 bases, and 15 bases lay in between. The CDR3 loop is CASSQDMAGVGTQYF. CDR3 nucleotide sequence: TGCGCCAGCAGCCAAGATATGGCAGGGGTAGGGACCCAGTACTTC.

The chain carries TRBV24-1 and TRBJ1-5; 10 nucleotides agree with TRBD1. The germline CDR1 and CDR2 sequences are KGHDR and SFDVKD. This CDR3 comprises 18 residues. J gave up 4 bases and V 0 bases, and 8 bases lay outside the gene matches. CDR3 residues: CATSDLGGDRGVNQPQHF. CDR3 nucleotide sequence: TGTGCCACCAGTGATTTGGGAGGGGACAGGGGCGTTAATCAGCCCCAGCATTTT.

V usage is TRBV7-8 and J usage is TRBJ2-3, with TRBD1 matching over 9 bases. Trimming took 0 bases from V and 2 from J; bases not matched to a gene: 12. The length of the CDR3 is 19 residues. Germline lookup yields CDR1 SGHVS and CDR2 FQNEAQ. The CDR3 bases are TGTGCCAGCAGCTTAGCTTACAAGGACGGGACAGGGATCACAGATACGCAGTATTTT. This gives the protein CASSLAYKDGTGITDTQYF.

This sequence joins TRBV7-9 and TRBJ1-2, with TRBD1 matching over 7 bases. From germline, CDR1 is SEHNR and CDR2 FQNEAQ (reference sequence). The CDR3 has 14 amino acids. V trimming: 3 bases; J trimming: 8 bases; junction bases outside the gene matches: 9. The CDR3 sequence is CASSFDDRVSGYTF. The CDR3 bases are TGTGCCAGCAGCTTCGACGACAGGGTCTCCGGCTACACCTTC.

The gene calls are TRBV27 and TRBJ1-4; TRBD1 agrees at 7 bases. The CDR3 is made up of 17 amino acids. The junction had 12 bases not matched to a gene; V was cut back by 5 bases and J by 3 bases. Germline V CDR1 and CDR2: MNHEY, SMNVEV (reference sequence). This CDR3 reads CASSRRPTGRANEKLFF. CDR3 DNA sequence: TGTGCCAGCAGTCGACGTCCGACAGGGAGAGCTAATGAAAAACTGTTTTTT.

The chain couples TRBV28 to TRBJ2-7, with D perhaps matching TRBD1 (5 bases). The CDR3 spans 15 residues. Germline V CDR1 and CDR2: MDHEN, SYDVKM. V gave up 5 bases and J gave up 2 bases, with 16 bases separating them. The DNA for the CDR3 is TGTGCCAGCAGTGGAGCACGGACACGACCCTACGAGCAGTACTTC. It codes for CASSGARTRPYEQYF.

This chain links TRBV2 with TRBJ2-2; 7 nucleotides match TRBD1. Germline lookup yields CDR1 SNHLY and CDR2 FYNNEI. Losses at the gene ends were 6 bases for V and 2 bases for J; bases not matched to a gene: 3. The CDR3 covers 14 residues. CDR3 residues: CASRGTVNTGELFF. Here the CDR3 DNA reads TGTGCCAGCAGAGGGACAGTTAACACCGGGGAGCTGTTTTTT.

This chain joins TRBV5-1 and TRBJ1-1; no definite D call. CDR3 length equals 14 residues. Germline loops: CDR1 SGHRS, CDR2 YFSETQ. V was pared by 4 bases and J by 2 bases, with 12 bases between. The CDR3 coding sequence is TGCGCCAGCAGCCAGGTCGGGAGAAACACTGAAGCTTTCTTT. This sequence encodes CASSQVGRNTEAFF.

This chain connects TRBV2 to TRBJ1-1; D unclear. V lost 7 bases and J lost 1, with 7 bases in between. In germline, CDR1 is SNHLY, CDR2 FYNNEI. The CDR3 length is 12 residues. The CDR3 reads CASTNPNTEAFF. The CDR3 DNA sequence: TGTGCCAGCACAAATCCGAACACTGAAGCTTTCTTT.

This clone was detected only once. The chain combines TRBV7-2 with TRBJ1-1; TRBD1 agrees at 7 bases. In germline, CDR1 is SGHTA, CDR2 FQGNSA. The CDR3 length is 14 residues. After removal of 1 base from V and 3 bases from J, the junction contained 2 bases not matched to a gene. The CDR3 DNA reads as TGTGCCAGCAGCTTAGAACAGGGGTACACTGAAGCTTTCTTT. Amino acid sequence: CASSLEQGYTEAFF.

The V and J genes are TRBV27 and TRBJ1-1, with 11 bases fitting TRBD1. CDR1 and CDR2 (germline): MNHEY, SMNVEV (reference sequence). J lost 2 bases, V lost 3 bases, and 2 bases had no gene match. CDR3 length equals 15 residues. The DNA of the CDR3 is TGTGCCAGCAGTTTCGGGACAGGGGGTAACACTGAAGCTTTCTTT. Translation gives CASSFGTGGNTEAFF.